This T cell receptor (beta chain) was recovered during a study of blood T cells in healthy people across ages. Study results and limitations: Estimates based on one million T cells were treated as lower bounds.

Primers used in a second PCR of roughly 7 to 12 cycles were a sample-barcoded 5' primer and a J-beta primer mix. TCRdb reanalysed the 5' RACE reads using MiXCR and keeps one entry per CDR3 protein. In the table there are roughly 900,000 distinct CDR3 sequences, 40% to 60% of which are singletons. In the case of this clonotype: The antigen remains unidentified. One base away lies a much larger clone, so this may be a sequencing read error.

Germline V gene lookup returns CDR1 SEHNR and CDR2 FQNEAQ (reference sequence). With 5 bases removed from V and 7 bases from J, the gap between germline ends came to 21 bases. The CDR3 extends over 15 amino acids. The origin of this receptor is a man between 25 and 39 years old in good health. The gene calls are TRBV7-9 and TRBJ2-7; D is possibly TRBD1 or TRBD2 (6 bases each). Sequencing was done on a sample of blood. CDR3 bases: TGTGCCAGCAGCCCAGAGCGGGCAGGGGACAATGAGCAGTACTTC. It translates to CASSPERAGDNEQYF.